This T cell receptor (beta chain) was retrieved from a study of cytomegalovirus exposure and HLA in healthy donors (TCRdb year 2017). For the study in its entirety: An earlier analysis of under 600 of the donors reported roughly 300 Gb of sequence data and around 120 million unique TCR beta sequences from about 200 million T cells. In the later analysis, no new phenotypic data were used to find candidate immune exposures; instead, reliance was placed on TCR beta sequences and their occurrence across donors. On average, roughly 240,000 unique TCR beta nucleotide sequences were sequenced per donor among 398 genotyped donors of the cohort, with 15% to 20% of those sequences being non-productive. Using immunosequencing, the study profiled T cell repertoires from around 670 subjects and related those repertoires to cytomegalovirus serostatus. Donor age, sex, ethnicity and CMV serostatus were compiled together with the repertoire data. An earlier analysis of 587 of the donors used high-throughput TCR beta sequencing to judge whether each TCR beta V gene segment behaved as functional or pseudogenic. The number of donors typed differed by locus, with roughly 620-640 for A, B, C, DRB1 and DQB1, more than 500 for DQA1, 600 to 610 for DPA1, and some 470 for DPB1. To study patterns of TCR occurrence, a later analysis re-analyzed previously published TCR beta repertoires from 666 donors and added high-resolution HLA genotyping. The aim of the study was to test whether cataloging public T cell receptors could identify signatures of past pathogen exposure. Among the approximately 400 genotyped donors, approximately 82% belonged to the genetic ancestry cluster associated with self-reported Caucasian donors. Every discovery cohort repertoire had been produced on one sequencing platform. Both class I and class II loci were covered by HLA typing, at four-digit resolution. Along with the roughly 670-subject first cohort, a separate validation cohort of approximately 110 different subjects was used. High-throughput TCR immunosequencing, statistical association of individual TCRs with disease status, and machine learning were combined to predict cytomegalovirus infection status. Genome-wide SNP genotypes for about 60% of the roughly 700 donors were used in a later genetic analysis, which treated that subset as a discovery cohort. Five DR-DQ haplotypes were treated as single units for association and clustering because of strong linkage in the cohort. An early release that covered around 590 HLA-typed donors contained approximately 300 gigabases of sequencing data and tens of millions of unique TCR sequences.

From the germline V gene (reference sequence), CDR1 is DFQATT and CDR2 is SNEGSKA. The trim is 6 bases for V and 6 bases for J, with a gap of 9 bases between the germline ends. The CDR3 measures 11 amino acids from cysteine to phenylalanine. Only the CDR3 DNA is retained, 33 bases long and in frame from the first base. Overall results and qualifications from the work: According to a later analysis, TCR association rates differed among HLA loci, with DRB1 alleles showing the most associated TCRs and HLA-C alleles showing the fewest. Because HLA typing was unavailable for some donors at each locus, only the typed subset was used in association tests. CMV serostatus was the only immune exposure information available for the cohort. In the study, around 150 TCR beta chains were listed as associated with cytomegalovirus. A group of highly shared sequence variants was considered likely to be a technical artifact of the sequencing pipeline. Because the 87-base-pair reads could not distinguish some IMGT-functional V segments, including TRBV6-2 and TRBV6-3, those segments were excluded. Correlated functional status among segregating V segments might reflect linkage disequilibrium, but an unknown experimental factor could not be ruled out. In a later analysis, several top co-occurrence clusters were reported to appear linked to parvovirus B19, influenza, CMV and Epstein-Barr virus. Assigning TCR associations to individual alleles was difficult when HLA alleles, especially DR and DQ, strongly co-occurred. In vitro tests confirmed that a few of the cytomegalovirus-associated TCR beta chains recognize cytomegalovirus antigens. An earlier analysis of approximately 540 of the donors showed that most TCR beta V segments appeared in productive rearrangements either about 87% or about 30% of the time, which broadly matched IMGT annotations. The cohort was sequenced for TCR beta chains only, and without alpha or paired-chain data the features that could be detected were limited. According to the authors, the approach could potentially be generalized to other disease states and immunological phenotypes. While some public TCRs were present in many individuals, most TCR sequences turned up only very rarely across donors. Because counts were too low, some 17 rarely observed V segments, including chromosome 9 orphons, were excluded from the earlier analysis of several hundred of the donors. According to a later analysis, most CMV-associated TCR beta chains appeared to be HLA-restricted, and the HLA associations seemed to be driven largely by CMV exposure. An association between a missense DCLRE1C variant and V-gene and J-gene trimming of TCR beta chains was found in a later genetic analysis and replicated in an independent cohort. The classifier was reported to diagnose cytomegalovirus status with high specificity and sensitivity in both the original and validation cohorts. A later genetic analysis reported fewer N-insertions in productive TCRs among donors in an Asian-associated ancestry cluster than the approximately 670-donor mean. A later analysis associated approximately 17,000 TCR beta sequences with specific HLA alleles at a false discovery rate of 0.05. Roughly uniform sequencing depth across donors was assumed in presence/absence analyses, although this assumption may not hold. In a later analysis, HLA-associated TCR beta chains showed more clonal expansion and lower generation probabilities than non-associated chains that were equally common. A further reported finding was that TCR beta sequences accurately predicted the HLA-A and HLA-B alleles for most subjects in the first cohort.

The cohort comprised around 690 healthy bone marrow donors. All cohort members were sampled while nominally healthy, although unrecorded immune exposures were likely present. The donor tested CMV seropositive and was one of the 289 seropositive cohort members. Every donor gave a peripheral blood sample, and the peripheral blood mononuclear cells from that sample were used for TCR beta sequencing. The Qiagen DNeasy Blood Extraction Kit was used to extract genomic DNA from the blood cell samples. Libraries were built with the immunoSEQ multiplex PCR assay. The multiplex PCR relied on a mix of 60 forward primers for TCR Vbeta segments and 13 reverse primers for TCR Jbeta segments. A multiplex PCR assay on genomic DNA amplified the CDR3 region of rearranged TCR beta genes. On the Illumina HiSeq System, the amplified TCR beta libraries were sequenced as 87-base-pair reads. In the paper's pipeline: Across the 600 to 700 repertoires, a later analysis counted roughly 84 million unique TCR beta chains, 9.5 million to 12 million of which were shared by at least two donors. A nearest-neighbor algorithm error-corrected the raw reads and collapsed the reads into unique sequences, merging closely related sequences to remove PCR and sequencing errors. CDR3 sequences were aligned to IMGT reference sequences to assign V, D and J gene segments. For a sequence to be retained, at least a six-nucleotide match to both a V gene segment and a J gene segment was required. Rearrangements were called productive when the CDR3 lacked stop codons and stayed in frame with V and J; all others were non-productive. CDR3 was defined according to IMGT convention as the region running from the second conserved V-encoded cysteine to the conserved J-encoded phenylalanine. Sequences without an unambiguous match to a single V gene segment were excluded from the earlier analysis of several hundred of the donors. In an earlier analysis of 450 to 750 of the donors, a V segment was called functional when productive rearrangements were above 56.7%, and segregating when the standard deviation between donors exceeded 5%. To diagnose cytomegalovirus status from the catalog of TCR beta chain sequences, a statistical classification framework was built. In a later analysis, TCR nucleotide sequences were compared against IMGT/GENE-DB human TR gene sequences so that V and J genes could be assigned. The TCRdist pipeline was used in a later analysis to assign CDR3 sequences and most-parsimonious VDJ recombination scenarios. In a later analysis, each TCR beta chain was defined by its CDR3 amino acid sequence together with its V-gene family, and reads lacking a unique V-gene family were excluded. In a later analysis, 500 to 700 highly shared, low-generation-probability nucleotide sequences were removed to address suspected cross-contamination and a sequencing artifact. For each public chain, a later analysis derived a clonal expansion index from normalized ranks of inferred template counts within each repertoire. In a later analysis, generation probabilities were computed with a VDJ recombination model fitted to out-of-frame rearrangements, and the resulting probabilities were checked against IGoR. A later analysis scored TCR-TCR, TCR-HLA and TCR-CMV co-occurrence with hypergeometric tests, applying a repertoire-size bias correction to TCR pairs. A later analysis estimated false discovery rates by permuting HLA or CMV assignments 20 times. In a later analysis, co-occurring TCRs were grouped using DBSCAN, and TCRdist sequence similarity was added for clustering within HLA-allele-positive subsets. Co-occurrence clustering excluded repertoires with fewer than 30,000 or more than 120,000 public chains, plus five with anomalous nucleotide sharing. TCRdb's version of the immuneACCESS table is confined to in-frame rearrangements and falls short of the full clone set. An unresolved V gene accounts for under half of the shortfall where checked; the remainder is of unknown origin. V and J calls and clone size are copied from that table; D and trimming were computed from the DNA. Across this sample there are roughly 180,000 clones, with roughly 80% seen only once. Approximately 6% of the sample is in the top ten clones.

About this clone: Its antigen is still unknown. No quality values exist for individual bases; no much larger clone is one base distant.

This TCR was sampled from a woman aged 25 to 39 in good health and CMV-seropositive. The sample was PBMCs. The sequence joins TRBV20-1 to TRBJ2-1; the D segment cannot be called with confidence. This receptor has the CDR3 CSARRSNEQFF. The nucleotide sequence is TGCAGTGCCAGACGGAGCAATGAGCAGTTCTTC.